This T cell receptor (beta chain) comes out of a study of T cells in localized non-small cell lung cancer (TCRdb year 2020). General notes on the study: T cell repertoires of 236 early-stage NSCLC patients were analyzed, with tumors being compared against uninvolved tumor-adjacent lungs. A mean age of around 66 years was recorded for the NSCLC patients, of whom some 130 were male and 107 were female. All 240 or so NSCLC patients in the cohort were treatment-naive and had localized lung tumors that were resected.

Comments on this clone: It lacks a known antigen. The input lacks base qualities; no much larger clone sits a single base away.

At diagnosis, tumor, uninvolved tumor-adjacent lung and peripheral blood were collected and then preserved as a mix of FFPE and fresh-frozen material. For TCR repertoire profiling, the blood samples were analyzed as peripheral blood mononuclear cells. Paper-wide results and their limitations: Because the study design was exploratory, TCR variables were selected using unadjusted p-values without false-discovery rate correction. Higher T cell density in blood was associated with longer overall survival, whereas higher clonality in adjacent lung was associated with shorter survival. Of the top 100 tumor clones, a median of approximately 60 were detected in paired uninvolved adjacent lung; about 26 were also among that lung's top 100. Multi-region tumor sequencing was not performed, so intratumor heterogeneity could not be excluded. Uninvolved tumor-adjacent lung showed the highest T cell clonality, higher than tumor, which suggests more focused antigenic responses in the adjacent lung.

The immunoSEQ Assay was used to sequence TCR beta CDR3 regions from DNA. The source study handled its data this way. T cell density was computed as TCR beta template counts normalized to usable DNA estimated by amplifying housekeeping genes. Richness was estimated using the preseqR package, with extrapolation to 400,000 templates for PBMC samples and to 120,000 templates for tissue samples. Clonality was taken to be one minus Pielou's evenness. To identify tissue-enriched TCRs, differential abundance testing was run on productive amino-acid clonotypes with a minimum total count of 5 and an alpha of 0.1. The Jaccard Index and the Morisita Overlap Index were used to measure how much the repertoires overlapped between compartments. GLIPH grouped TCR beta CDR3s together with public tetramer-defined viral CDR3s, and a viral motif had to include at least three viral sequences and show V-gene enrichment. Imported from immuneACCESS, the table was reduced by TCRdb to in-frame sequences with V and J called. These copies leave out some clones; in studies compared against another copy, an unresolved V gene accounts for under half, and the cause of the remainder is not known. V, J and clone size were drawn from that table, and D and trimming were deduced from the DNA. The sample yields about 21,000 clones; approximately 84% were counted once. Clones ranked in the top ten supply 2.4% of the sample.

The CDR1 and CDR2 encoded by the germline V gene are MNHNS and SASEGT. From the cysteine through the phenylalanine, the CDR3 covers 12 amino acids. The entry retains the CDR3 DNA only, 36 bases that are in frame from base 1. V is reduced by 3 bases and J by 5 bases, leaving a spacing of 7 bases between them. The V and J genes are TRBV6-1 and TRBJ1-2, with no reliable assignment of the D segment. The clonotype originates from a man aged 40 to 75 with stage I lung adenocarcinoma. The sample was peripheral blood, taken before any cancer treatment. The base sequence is TGTGCCAGCAGTGAGAACGGGTATGGCTACACCTTC. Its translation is CASSENGYGYTF.